This record covers a single TCR beta chain. Its antigen remains unknown. The observed sequence ends 3 residues before the CDR3 terminus, with the missing tail filled in from the germline J gene. The data belong to a study of T cell clonality in common variable immunodeficiency. The length of the CDR3 is 14 residues. Germline V gene data show CDR1 as SGHRS and CDR2 as YFSETQ. General observations from the study: CVID subjects had higher TCRbeta clonality than healthy controls, most marked in about a third.

Assay: immunoSEQ multiplex PCR; the TCRdb copy retains only in-frame clones and omits some. The sample contains more than 45,000 clones, none occurring once; less than 6.5% lies in the top ten. The receptor comes from a person aged 18-70 years in good health. The chain combines TRBV5-1 with TRBJ1-2; 7 bases map to TRBD1. Material for sequencing was peripheral blood mononuclear cells. The CDR3 sequence: CASSRGGRSYDYTF. CDR3 DNA (partial): TGCGCCAGCAGCCGAGGGGGCCGATCCTACGAC.